A selection of T cell receptor beta chains follows, all from one sample in a study of blood T cell repertoires in COVID-19. The data were produced by immunoSEQ multiplex PCR, yet TCRdb's version contains in-frame clones alone and is incomplete. The table shows a few hundred thousand clones, with 92% occurring only once. Sequenced: PBMCs or T cells enriched from blood (not recorded which). The receptor source for this set is a woman under 40 who had recovered from COVID-19. The CDR3 runs from the conserved cysteine through the conserved F or W. The order of the fields is clone size, V gene, J gene, CDR3 length, D gene, CDR3 protein, CDR3 DNA. The D gene is left open where the match is weak. Expanded clones are given a class, and other clones once, few, many or no size at all.

-	TRBV27	TRBJ2-1	14	-	CASSLSTPHSEQFF	TGTGCCAGCAGTTTATCGACGCCCCACAGTGAGCAGTTCTTC
-	TRBV28	TRBJ1-2	12	-	CASSTGLYGYTF	TGTGCCAGCAGTACAGGTCTCTATGGCTACACCTTC
-	TRBV11-3	TRBJ2-7	14	-	CASSQSRGSYEQYF	TGTGCCAGCAGCCAATCCAGGGGATCCTACGAGCAGTACTTC
-	TRBV11-3	TRBJ1-1	15	-	CASSLGLSLRTEAFF	TGTGCCAGCAGCTTAGGTCTGTCCCTTCGGACTGAAGCTTTCTTT
-	TRBV9	TRBJ1-4	15	TRBD1	CASSTGGATNEKLFF	TGTGCCAGCAGCACAGGGGGGGCAACTAATGAAAAACTGTTTTTT
-	TRBV4-3	TRBJ1-1	14	-	CASSQVTEGGAAFF	TGCGCCAGCAGCCAAGTCACTGAAGGAGGGGCCGCTTTCTTT
-	TRBV10-1	TRBJ1-2	14	TRBD1	CASSMGQGNYGYTF	TGCGCCAGCAGTATGGGACAGGGTAACTATGGCTACACCTTC
once	TRBV28	TRBJ2-1	14	TRBD1	CASSPGTGGNEQFF	TGTGCCAGCAGTCCCGGGACAGGGGGCAATGAGCAGTTCTTC
-	TRBV5-5	TRBJ2-1	15	TRBD2	CASKLAGASYNEQFF	TGTGCCAGTAAACTAGCGGGGGCTTCCTACAATGAGCAGTTCTTC
-	TRBV19	TRBJ2-1	16	TRBD1	CASSDPGQSSYNEQFF	TGTGCCAGTAGTGACCCGGGACAGAGCTCCTACAATGAGCAGTTCTTC
-	TRBV7-9	TRBJ1-3	14	-	CASSTGPSGNTIYF	TGTGCCAGCAGCACAGGACCCTCTGGAAACACCATATATTTT
-	TRBV7-2	TRBJ1-1	12	TRBD1	CASSEDRVIDFF	TGTGCCAGCAGCGAAGACAGGGTAATAGATTTCTTT
-	TRBV18	TRBJ1-1	16	-	CASSQGQGRVNTEAFF	TGTGCCAGCTCACAGGGGCAGGGGAGGGTGAACACTGAAGCTTTCTTT
-	TRBV2	TRBJ1-2	14	TRBD1	CASRLQGGYYGYTF	TGTGCCAGCAGACTACAGGGGGGCTACTATGGCTACACCTTC
-	TRBV11-2	TRBJ2-2	15	TRBD2	CASSLSQRGIGELFF	TGTGCCAGCAGCTTATCCCAGCGGGGGATCGGGGAGCTGTTTTTT
-	TRBV4-1	TRBJ2-7	13	TRBD1	CASSEGQNYEQYF	TGCGCCAGCAGCGAGGGACAGAACTACGAGCAGTACTTC
-	TRBV28	TRBJ1-1	14	-	CASSLDSPAPEAFF	TGTGCCAGCAGTTTAGACAGCCCTGCCCCTGAAGCTTTCTTT
-	TRBV4-3	TRBJ1-1	14	-	CASSQVVREGRAFF	TGCGCCAGCAGCCAAGTAGTCAGGGAGGGGCGAGCTTTCTTT
once	TRBV3-1/TRBV3-2	TRBJ2-1	19	TRBD2	CASSPYFEWTSGRAGEQFF	TGTGCCAGCAGCCCTTACTTTGAATGGACTAGCGGGAGGGCCGGTGAGCAGTTCTTC
-	TRBV19	TRBJ2-7	14	-	CASSTIQELYEQYF	TGTGCCAGTAGTACGATACAGGAACTCTACGAGCAGTACTTC
-	TRBV18	TRBJ1-1	14	-	CASSPGEGLTEAFF	TGTGCCAGCTCACCCGGCGAGGGTTTGACTGAAGCTTTCTTT
-	TRBV28	TRBJ2-1	15	TRBD2	CASSPTSGRVNEQFF	TGTGCCAGCAGTCCTACTAGCGGGAGAGTAAATGAGCAGTTCTTC
-	TRBV5-4	TRBJ2-3	17	TRBD1	CASSTPKTGVGTDTQYF	TGTGCCAGCAGCACCCCTAAGACAGGGGTGGGCACAGATACGCAGTATTTT
-	TRBV23-1	TRBJ1-2	14	-	CASRRDTTNYGYTF	TGCGCCAGCAGAAGGGACACTACTAACTATGGCTACACCTTC
-	TRBV19	TRBJ2-5	13	-	CASSALRGETQYF	TGTGCCAGTAGTGCCCTCCGCGGGGAGACCCAGTACTTC
-	TRBV3-1/TRBV3-2	TRBJ1-2	19	TRBD1	CASSQGVPGQGNSAYGYTF	TGTGCCAGCAGCCAAGGGGTCCCGGGACAGGGGAATTCTGCCTATGGCTACACCTTC
once	TRBV5-1	TRBJ1-1	16	TRBD1	CASSQFRDRGNTEAFF	TGCGCCAGCAGTCAATTCCGGGACAGAGGCAACACTGAAGCTTTCTTT
-	TRBV3-1/TRBV3-2	TRBJ2-7	13	TRBD1	CASSAGQGSEQYF	TGTGCCAGCAGCGCGGGACAGGGATCCGAGCAGTACTTC